The 30 T cell receptor beta chains presented below share a single source sample, sequenced in a study of T cell responses to AZD1222 COVID-19 vaccine. The protocol was immunoSEQ multiplex PCR, while the TCRdb copy is restricted to in-frame clones and leaves out a portion. This table holds 100,000 or so clones, approximately 87% found once. Sequenced material: peripheral blood, taken on day 0 of MenACWY control vaccination. Receptors originate from an adult in good health.

This CDR3 is CAISEGQGLGQPQHF. CDR3 DNA: TGTGCCATCAGTGAAGGCCAGGGACTCGGTCAGCCCCAGCATTTT. The J gene is TRBJ1-5, the V gene TRBV10-3; a possible D gene is TRBD1 (5 bases). Trimming cost V 3 bases and J 6 bases, with 15 bases left between them. This CDR3 comprises 15 residues. Germline CDR1 reads ENHRY; CDR2 reads SYGVKD.

The chain carries TRBV6-2 or TRBV6-3 and TRBJ2-3; weak D call: TRBD2 (6 bases). Trimming stripped 6 bases from V and 2 bases from J, with 12 bases between. Per the germline V gene, CDR1 is MNHEY and CDR2 is SVGEGT. The CDR3 contains 14 residues. The CDR3 reads CASSPGAYTDTQYF. CDR3 DNA sequence: TGTGCCAGCAGCCCGGGAGCTTACACAGATACGCAGTATTTT.

The V and J genes are TRBV11-3 and TRBJ2-2; 7 positions match TRBD1. This CDR3 region has 17 residues. CDR1 and CDR2 (germline): SGHNT, YENEEA. J was trimmed by 10 bases and V by 5 bases; bases with no gene match: 19. CDR3 DNA sequence: TGTGCCAGCAGCCCTCGCTTGGGGACAGAAAATTACGTGGAGCTGTTTTTT. Its protein is CASSPRLGTENYVELFF. Drawing the rest from reference TRBV11-3 and TRBJ2-2, the complete variable domain is EAGVVQSPRYKIIEKKQPVAFWCNPISGHNTLYWYLQNLGQGPELLIRYENEEAVDDSQLPKDRFSAERLKGVDSTLKIQPAELGDSAVYLCASSPRLGTENYVELFFGEGSRLTVL.

This clone was recorded once. V usage is TRBV7-8 and J usage is TRBJ2-2, with no clear D. The CDR3 contains 12 residues. Germline V lookup: CDR1 SGHVS, CDR2 FQNEAQ. Trimming stripped 5 bases from V and 7 bases from J, with 8 bases between. The CDR3 region is CASSPRLGELFF. For the CDR3, the DNA is TGTGCCAGCAGCCCCCGTCTCGGGGAGCTGTTTTTT.

The V call is TRBV7-2, the J call TRBJ1-2; 10 bases line up with TRBD1. V was clipped by 5 bases and J by 8 bases; unmatched bases: 8. CDR3 length equals 14 residues. Per germline, CDR1 SGHTA and CDR2 FQGNSA. CDR3 DNA sequence: TGTGCCAGCAGCCAGGCGGACAGGGGGGAGGGCTACACCTTC. Protein sequence: CASSQADRGEGYTF.

A few counts support this clone. DNA of the CDR3: TGTGCCTGGAGTCACAGGGGGGGGTTGCGGACCGGGGAGCTGTTTTTT. It codes for CAWSHRGGLRTGELFF. The rearrangement links TRBV30 to TRBJ2-2, with a possible D match to TRBD1 (8 bases). V was shortened by 2 bases and J by 5 bases, with 18 bases between the two germline ends. From germline, CDR1 is GTSNPN and CDR2 SVGIG (reference sequence). The CDR3 is made up of 16 amino acids.

This clone turned up a few times. The gene calls are TRBV29-1 and TRBJ1-1; TRBD1 is a possible D gene (5 bases). V dropped 4 bases and J dropped 4 bases, with 16 bases sitting between them. The CDR3 contains 14 residues. Germline V gives CDR1 SQVTM, CDR2 ANQGSEA. CDR3 in amino acids: CSVGSSGAFTEAFF. The DNA for the CDR3 is TGCAGCGTTGGGAGTTCTGGGGCCTTCACTGAAGCTTTCTTT.

V is TRBV7-3 and J is TRBJ1-6; D remains unclear. This CDR3 region has 13 residues. Per germline, CDR1 SGHTA and CDR2 FQGTGA. V dropped 5 bases and J dropped 7 bases, with 9 bases sitting between them. CDR3 nucleotide sequence: TGTGCCAGCAGCCATACCTCCAATTCACCCCTCCACTTT. This codes for CASSHTSNSPLHF.

The gene calls are TRBV18 and TRBJ2-7, with 10 bases that match TRBD1. The germline V gene has CDR1 KGHSH and CDR2 LQKENI. J lost 2 bases, V lost 3 bases, and 13 bases had no gene match. The CDR3 is 18 residues long. The CDR3 region has the DNA TGTGCCAGCTCACCTTACCTCCAAACCGGGACAGGGGCCTACGAGCAGTACTTC. Protein product: CASSPYLQTGTGAYEQYF.

This rearrangement joins TRBV9 to TRBJ2-2, with 12 nucleotides matching TRBD2. CDR1 is SGDLS and CDR2 is YYNGEE in the germline V gene. Germline trimming cut 4 bases from V and 3 bases from J; bases unmatched to any gene: 10. The CDR3 is made up of 18 amino acids. CDR3 DNA sequence: TGTGCCAGCAGCCCCCCACTAGCGGGGGGCTGGGACACCGGGGAGCTGTTTTTT. Its protein is CASSPPLAGGWDTGELFF.

This clone has a handful of counts. The chain employs TRBV20-1 and TRBJ1-1; D ambiguous. CDR1 DFQATT and CDR2 SNEGSKA come from the germline V gene (reference sequence). CDR3 length equals 11 residues. Trimming left V 6 bases short and J 7 bases short, with 12 bases between. The CDR3 loop is CSARPHSEAFF. The CDR3 nucleotides read TGCAGTGCCCGCCCCCATAGTGAAGCTTTCTTT.

V usage is TRBV4-1 and J usage is TRBJ2-5, with 7 bases that match TRBD1. The V and J ends lost 5 bases and 3 bases, in that order; junction bases with no gene match: 6. The germline V gene has CDR1 MGHRA and CDR2 YSYEKL. CDR3 length: 14 amino acids. The CDR3 DNA sequence: TGCGCCAGCAGCAAAGGGGGCTATGAAGAGACCCAGTACTTC. Encoded protein: CASSKGGYEETQYF.

The chain carries TRBV7-9 and TRBJ1-4; 8 bases agree with TRBD1. Losses at the gene ends were 4 bases for V and 7 bases for J; bases not matched to a gene: 11. In germline, CDR1 is SEHNR, CDR2 FQNEAQ (reference sequence). This CDR3 has 16 amino acids. CDR3 amino acids: CASSSQAGTGIEKLFF. The CDR3 DNA reads as TGTGCCAGCAGCTCCCAGGCCGGGACAGGTATTGAAAAACTGTTTTTT.

CDR3 loop: CASSPGINKPAETQYF. The DNA of the CDR3 is TGCGCCAGCAGCCCCGGGATTAACAAACCGGCGGAGACCCAGTACTTC. The chain combines TRBV5-1 with TRBJ2-5; the D gene is possibly TRBD2 (5 bases). The CDR3 spans 16 residues. Germline CDR1 reads SGHRS; CDR2 reads YFSETQ. Trimming took 4 bases from V and 5 from J, leaving 21 bases between them.

The CDR3 reads CASSSPPAGQSNEQFF. CDR3 in DNA: TGCGCCAGCAGCTCCCCCCCGGCGGGACAAAGCAATGAGCAGTTCTTC. This sequence joins TRBV5-1 and TRBJ2-1, with D perhaps matching TRBD1 or TRBD2 (6 bases each). This CDR3 is 16 amino acids long. Trimming removed 3 bases at V and 6 bases at J, with 19 bases between. Looked up from germline, CDR1 is SGHRS and CDR2 is YFSETQ.

This chain connects TRBV6-2 or TRBV6-3 to TRBJ1-2; D unresolved. Germline V gene lookup returns CDR1 MNHEY and CDR2 SVGEGT. The V gene lost 3 bases and the J gene lost 3 bases, with 8 bases spanning the gap. The CDR3 is 13 residues long. The DNA of the CDR3 is TGTGCCAGCAGTTATAGAACGCACTATGGCTACACCTTC. It encodes CASSYRTHYGYTF.

In nucleotides, the CDR3 is TGTGCCAGCAGCTTAGTCTACGGGGAGGGCGAGACCCAGTACTTC. Translation gives CASSLVYGEGETQYF. This chain uses TRBV7-6 with TRBJ2-5; 7 bases are shared with TRBD2. Germline CDR1 and CDR2: SGHVS and FNYEAQ. J lost 5 bases, V lost 1 base, and 7 bases had no gene match. The CDR3 is 15 residues long.

This sequence joins TRBV7-2 and TRBJ2-5; D not resolved. This CDR3 contains 14 residues. V gave up 0 bases and J gave up 0 bases, with 5 bases separating them. The germline CDR1 and CDR2 sequences are SGHTA and FQGNSA. The CDR3 reads CASSLAQNQETQYF. The CDR3 DNA reads TGTGCCAGCAGCTTAGCGCAAAACCAAGAGACCCAGTACTTC.

The chain couples TRBV5-1 to TRBJ1-2, with 9 bases that match TRBD1. With V trimmed by 4 bases and J by 7 bases, 11 bases remained unmatched. This CDR3 region has 15 residues. Germline CDR1 SGHRS, CDR2 YFSETQ. The CDR3 region is CASSPIQGAQAGYTF. In DNA form, the CDR3 reads TGCGCCAGCAGCCCAATACAGGGGGCGCAGGCTGGCTACACCTTC.

The rearrangement joins TRBV4-1 to TRBJ1-2; TRBD1 agrees at 11 bases. Germline V gives CDR1 MGHRA, CDR2 YSYEKL. The CDR3 is 14 amino acids. V lost 6 bases to trimming and J lost 2 bases; unmatched junction nucleotides: 2. The CDR3 DNA follows: TGCGCCAGCAGACGGGACAGGGGGAACTATGGCTACACCTTC. Encoded protein: CASRRDRGNYGYTF.

The chain has TRBV2 and TRBJ1-2, with 10 bases that match TRBD1. Germline trimming cut 3 bases from V and 7 bases from J; bases unmatched to any gene: 11. The CDR3 has 16 residues. Germline assignment: CDR1 SNHLY and CDR2 FYNNEI. CDR3 nucleotide sequence: TGTGCCAGCAGTGATTCCGGGACAGGGGTTTTTGGTGGCTACACCTTC. Translated: CASSDSGTGVFGGYTF.

V gene TRBV4-3 combines with J gene TRBJ2-6; no firm D call. The V end lost 0 bases, the J end lost 0 bases, and 15 bases lay between the germline ends. Germline-derived CDR1 and CDR2 are LGHNA and YSLEER. CDR3 length: 19 residues. The DNA of the CDR3 is TGCGCCAGCAGCCAAGATCTGATTGCTGGCGGCTCTGGGGCCAACGTCCTGACTTTC. As protein: CASSQDLIAGGSGANVLTF.

The chain couples TRBV6-4 to TRBJ2-1; D unclear. The CDR3 is 14 amino acids. V was pared by 9 bases and J by 2 bases, with 14 bases between. Germline CDR1 reads MRHNA; CDR2 reads SNTAGT. CDR3 nucleotide sequence: TGTGCCAGGATACCGAAAAGCCCCTACAATGAGCAGTTCTTC. Translating it yields CARIPKSPYNEQFF.

This chain's CDR3 is CASSLVADTQYF. The CDR3, as DNA: TGCGCCAGCAGCTTGGTGGCAGATACGCAGTATTTT. The rearrangement links TRBV5-1 to TRBJ2-3; D remains unclear. CDR3 length: 12 amino acids. Germline CDR1 reads SGHRS; CDR2 reads YFSETQ. V was pared by 0 bases and J by 4 bases, with 3 bases between.

V gene TRBV5-1 combines with J gene TRBJ2-1, with a tentative D call TRBD1 (6 bases). Germline CDR1 and CDR2: SGHRS and YFSETQ. The CDR3 has 14 residues. V dropped 3 bases and J dropped 1 base, with 8 bases sitting between them. In nucleotides, the CDR3 is TGCGCCAGCAGCTCGCAGGGGTCCTACAATGAGCAGTTCTTC. Translated, it gives CASSSQGSYNEQFF.

The chain carries TRBV10-3 and TRBJ2-2, with 12 bases matching TRBD2. Per the germline V gene, CDR1 is ENHRY and CDR2 is SYGVKD. The CDR3 consists of 18 residues. V dropped 6 bases and J dropped 3; count of bases not matched to a gene: 11. The CDR3: CAISAPSSGGAYTGELFF. In DNA form, the CDR3 reads TGTGCCATCAGCGCTCCTTCTAGCGGGGGGGCCTACACCGGGGAGCTGTTTTTT.

The rearrangement joins TRBV12-3 or TRBV12-4 to TRBJ1-1, with D uncertain. The germline V and J ends were trimmed by 3 bases and 1 base, with 6 bases remaining between them. The CDR3 is made up of 13 amino acids. The CDR3 here is CASSFTANTEAFF. CDR3 coding DNA: TGTGCCAGCAGTTTTACGGCGAACACTGAAGCTTTCTTT.

The rearrangement links TRBV19 to TRBJ1-6; D gene unclear. V was trimmed by 6 bases and J by 7 bases, leaving 7 bases between them. Germline V gene sequence: CDR1 LNHDA, CDR2 SQIVND (reference sequence). This CDR3 has 12 amino acids. The CDR3, as DNA: TGTGCCAGTAGCCCCCTAAATTCACCCCTCCACTTT. This translates into CASSPLNSPLHF.

This sequence joins TRBV7-2 and TRBJ1-5; D is perhaps TRBD1 (5 bases). Germline-derived CDR1 and CDR2 are SGHTA and FQGNSA. The CDR3 contains 15 residues. Trimming removed 5 bases at V and 9 bases at J, with 20 bases between. CDR3 amino acids: CASSRAAGGQRPQHF. The CDR3 DNA follows: TGTGCCAGCAGCCGGGCTGCGGGGGGTCAGCGGCCCCAGCATTTT.

This sequence joins TRBV2 and TRBJ1-1; D perhaps matches TRBD1 (5 bases). Germline assignment: CDR1 SNHLY and CDR2 FYNNEI. The germline V and J ends were trimmed by 3 bases and 6 bases, with 11 bases remaining between them. The CDR3 runs to 13 residues. CDR3 sequence: CASSEEGFAEAFF. CDR3 DNA: TGTGCCAGCAGTGAGGAGGGGTTCGCTGAAGCTTTCTTT.